The 5 T cell receptor beta chains below all came from one sample that was sequenced in a study of blood T cell repertoires in COVID-19. Measured with immunoSEQ multiplex PCR; TCRdb has only the in-frame clones, and not every one. The sample records approximately 210,000 clones, about 77% being singletons. The sequencing input was PBMCs or T cells enriched from blood (not recorded which). Receptor source: a woman in her fifties or sixties with acute COVID-19.

The V gene is TRBV9, the J gene TRBJ2-3; D may be TRBD1 (5 bases). The CDR3 totals 14 residues. V was clipped by 1 base and J by 6 bases, with 12 bases between them. Germline V gene data show CDR1 as SGDLS and CDR2 as YYNGEE. CDR3 loop: CASSVWQGTDTQYF. In DNA form, the CDR3 reads TGTGCCAGCAGCGTATGGCAGGGAACTGATACGCAGTATTTT. Supplemented by reference TRBV9 and TRBJ2-3, the full variable domain reads DSGVTQTPKHLITATGQRVTLRCSPRSGDLSVYWYQQSLDQGLQFLIQYYNGEERAKGNILERFSAQQFPDLHSELNLSSLELGDSALYFCASSVWQGTDTQYFGPGTRLTVL.

The chain links TRBV29-1 to TRBJ2-1; possibly TRBD1 for D (5 bases). V lost 2 bases to trimming and J lost 7 bases, with 18 bases between them. The CDR3 loop spans 15 amino acids. The germline V gene has CDR1 SQVTM and CDR2 ANQGSEA. The CDR3 protein is CSVENTGVNTNEQFF. CDR3 in DNA: TGCAGCGTTGAAAACACAGGAGTCAACACGAATGAGCAGTTCTTC.

The chain is built from TRBV19 and TRBJ2-1; 9 nucleotides match TRBD2. Trimming removed 1 base from V and 4 bases from J; junction bases left unmatched: 5. The CDR3 is made up of 16 amino acids. CDR1 and CDR2 from the germline V gene are LNHDA and SQIVND (reference sequence). The chain's CDR3 is CASSIATSGQYNEQFF. The CDR3 DNA follows: TGTGCCAGTAGTATAGCTACTAGCGGGCAATACAATGAGCAGTTCTTC.

The rearrangement uses TRBV24-1 and TRBJ2-5; 8 nucleotides line up with TRBD2. Per the germline V gene, CDR1 is KGHDR and CDR2 is SFDVKD. The CDR3 is 15 amino acids. Germline trimming cut 5 bases from V and 4 bases from J; bases unmatched to any gene: 8. Here the CDR3 reads CATSAGGAVPETQYF. CDR3 in DNA: TGTGCCACCAGTGCCGGGGGGGCGGTTCCAGAGACCCAGTACTTC.

The chain has TRBV19 and TRBJ1-1; the match to TRBD1 covers 7 bases. J gave up 4 bases and V 5 bases, and 4 bases lay outside the gene matches. Germline assignment: CDR1 LNHDA and CDR2 SQIVND (reference sequence). The CDR3 covers 13 residues. Here the CDR3 reads CASSGTVGTEAFF. CDR3 coding DNA: TGTGCCAGTAGTGGGACAGTGGGCACTGAAGCTTTCTTT. Full variable domain (rest looked up from reference TRBV19 and TRBJ1-1): DGGITQSPKYLFRKEGQNVTLSCEQNLNHDAMYWYRQDPGQGLRLIYYSQIVNDFQKGDIAEGYSVSREKKESFPLTVTSAQKNPTAFYLCASSGTVGTEAFFGQGTRLTVV.